Listed below are T cell receptor beta chains from one sample, sequenced in a study of cytomegalovirus exposure and HLA in healthy donors. The protocol was immunoSEQ multiplex PCR, while the TCRdb copy is restricted to in-frame clones and leaves out a portion. The table records 160,000 or so clones, 84% of them present only once. Sequencing used PBMCs. The receptors were gathered from a man aged 45 to 65 in good health and CMV-seropositive. CDR3s include the opening cysteine and the closing phenylalanine or tryptophan. Each record gives: J gene, clone size, V gene, D gene, CDR3 DNA, CDR3 protein. A D gene is named only where the DNA matches it firmly. Clone size appears in some rows only: once, few, many, or a class for an expanded clone.

TRBJ1-3	NA	TRBV5-1	TRBD1	TGCGCCAGCAGCTGGGGACAGGGTGGAAACACCATATATTTT	CASSWGQGGNTIYF
TRBJ2-3	few	TRBV7-3	NA	TGTGCCAGCAGCTTCGGGGTGGGAAGCACAGATACGCAGTATTTT	CASSFGVGSTDTQYF
TRBJ2-1	once	TRBV5-1	TRBD1	TGCGCCAGCAGCTTGGCGGGACAGGGAGGCAATGAGCAGTTCTTC	CASSLAGQGGNEQFF
TRBJ1-3	NA	TRBV19	TRBD1	TGTGCCAGTAGCACCGGGACAGGGATTTTTGGAAACACCATATATTTT	CASSTGTGIFGNTIYF
TRBJ1-1	NA	TRBV27	NA	TGTGCCAGCAGTTCCGCGTCCACAGGCCGCCTAGGAGCTTTCTTT	CASSSASTGRLGAFF
TRBJ2-7	NA	TRBV9	TRBD2	TGTGCCAGCAACCCTGCGGGGGGGTCCTACGAGCAGTACTTC	CASNPAGGSYEQYF
TRBJ2-1	once	TRBV15	NA	TGTGCCACCAGCAGAGATAGGGGGTGGGCAGGGAGTCCCAATGAGCAGTTCTTC	CATSRDRGWAGSPNEQFF
TRBJ1-1	NA	TRBV14	TRBD1	TGTGCCAGCAGCCACAGGGGGCTTGGGGCTGAAGCTTTCTTT	CASSHRGLGAEAFF
TRBJ2-3	once	TRBV27	NA	TGTGCCAGCGGGGAGTACGGGTTTTCGGATACGCAGTATTTT	CASGEYGFSDTQYF
TRBJ2-7	once	TRBV10-3	NA	TGTGCCATCAGTGATTCGGGAACCTACGAGCAGTACTTC	CAISDSGTYEQYF
TRBJ1-5	NA	TRBV27	TRBD1	TGTGCCAGCAGTCCCCTCCGGGACAGGCATCAGCCCCAGCATTTT	CASSPLRDRHQPQHF
TRBJ2-4	NA	TRBV7-8	TRBD2	TGTGCCAGCAGCTTGACTAGCGGGAGAGAGGCCAAAAACATTCAGTACTTC	CASSLTSGREAKNIQYF
TRBJ1-4	NA	TRBV21-1	NA	TGTGCCAGCAACACTTGGACAGTGAATGAAAAACTGTTTTTT	CASNTWTVNEKLFF
TRBJ1-1	NA	TRBV28	TRBD1	TGTGCCAGCAGTTTTTTACAGGGGGCGGTCACTGAAGCTTTCTTT	CASSFLQGAVTEAFF
TRBJ2-1	NA	TRBV7-9	TRBD2	TGTGCCAGCAGCTTAGGCGGGGGGGTGTCCTACAATGAGCAGTTCTTC	CASSLGGGVSYNEQFF
TRBJ2-3	NA	TRBV11-3	NA	TGTGCCAGCAGCCGGGGTGGCGGGACGGTCACAGATACGCAGTATTTT	CASSRGGGTVTDTQYF
TRBJ1-4	NA	TRBV13	NA	TGTGCCAGCAGCTTAGGGCGAACAACTAATGAAAAACTGTTTTTT	CASSLGRTTNEKLFF
TRBJ2-3	NA	TRBV14	NA	TGTGCCAGCAGCACAACAGGGAGTTTGACAGATACGCAGTATTTT	CASSTTGSLTDTQYF
TRBJ2-5	NA	TRBV10-3	NA	TGTGCCATCAGTGGGGGGGTTGGCCAAGGGGAGACCCAGTACTTC	CAISGGVGQGETQYF
TRBJ1-6	NA	TRBV6-6	TRBD1	TGTGCCAGCCAGGGGGGCCTTAATTCACCCCTCCACTTT	CASQGGLNSPLHF
TRBJ1-2	NA	TRBV11-2	TRBD1	TGTGCCAGCAGCTTAGATCTGCTGCGACAGGGAAGAAACTATGGCTACACCTTC	CASSLDLLRQGRNYGYTF
TRBJ1-5	NA	TRBV7-9	NA	TGTGCCAGCAGCTTAGAAGGGGATCAGCCCCAGCATTTT	CASSLEGDQPQHF
TRBJ1-1	few	TRBV2	NA	TGTGCCAGCAGTGGGAGTGGTACTGAAGCTTTCTTT	CASSGSGTEAFF
TRBJ2-5	NA	TRBV11-2	NA	TGTGCCAGCAGCTTTCAGGGAACCCCCCAAGAGACCCAGTACTTC	CASSFQGTPQETQYF
TRBJ2-6	NA	TRBV5-4	TRBD1	TGTGCCAGCAGCTTGGCGGGACAGGGAGCTGGGGCCAACGTCCTGACTTTC	CASSLAGQGAGANVLTF
TRBJ2-5	NA	TRBV4-1	TRBD2	TGCGCCAGCAGCCATCGACTAGCGGCTCAAGAGACCCAGTACTTC	CASSHRLAAQETQYF
TRBJ2-3	NA	TRBV9	TRBD2	TGTGCCAGCAGCCCCACGTGGACTAGCGGGGGCACAGATACGCAGTATTTT	CASSPTWTSGGTDTQYF
TRBJ1-5	NA	TRBV5-1	TRBD1	TGCGCCAGCAGAACAGGGGTGGAGGATCAGCCCCAGCATTTT	CASRTGVEDQPQHF
TRBJ1-1	NA	TRBV9	NA	TGTGCCAGCAGCGCCCCCGAAGCACCCCACACTGAAGCTTTCTTT	CASSAPEAPHTEAFF
TRBJ1-5	NA	TRBV7-9	NA	TGTGCCAGCAGCTTAGAAGCGGTAGTCAATCAGCCCCAGCATTTT	CASSLEAVVNQPQHF
TRBJ1-6	NA	TRBV19	TRBD1	TGTGCCAGTAGTACCGACAGGGGATGGGCCAGTTTACCCCTCCACTTT	CASSTDRGWASLPLHF
TRBJ1-1	few	TRBV19	NA	TGTGCCAGTAGTGCGACCATAGCCACTGAAGCTTTCTTT	CASSATIATEAFF
TRBJ1-4	NA	TRBV5-1	NA	TGCGCCAGCAGCCCGCGAGGTGAAAAACTGTTTTTT	CASSPRGEKLFF
TRBJ1-4	once	TRBV19	TRBD1	TGTGCCAGTAGTATCCCGGACAGGGGACCTTTCCCCAAACTGTTTTTT	CASSIPDRGPFPKLFF
TRBJ1-3	NA	TRBV6-1	NA	TGTGCCAGCAGTGAAACCACAGGGTCTGGAAACACCATATATTTT	CASSETTGSGNTIYF
TRBJ2-4	NA	TRBV27	TRBD2	TGTGCCAGCAGTCCCTTAGCGGGTTTAGCCAAAAACATTCAGTACTTC	CASSPLAGLAKNIQYF
TRBJ2-5	NA	TRBV18	TRBD1	TGTGCCAGCTCACCATTGGGACAGGGACAAGAGACCCAGTACTTC	CASSPLGQGQETQYF
TRBJ1-2	NA	TRBV9	TRBD1	TGTGCCAGCAGTTTTAGACAGGGCGGTAGCTACACCTTC	CASSFRQGGSYTF
TRBJ1-2	NA	TRBV5-1	TRBD1	TGCGCCAGCAGCTTACTACAGGGGGGTGTCTATGGCTACACCTTC	CASSLLQGGVYGYTF
TRBJ2-3	NA	TRBV10-1	TRBD1	TGCGCCAGCAGTGCGGGGACAGGGTTTGCGTATTTT	CASSAGTGFAYF
TRBJ2-4	NA	TRBV7-3	NA	TGTGCCAGCAGCTTAGGTACTCGGGAAAACATTCAGTACTTC	CASSLGTRENIQYF
TRBJ1-3	NA	TRBV9	NA	TGTGCCAGCAGCCGTAGCGGGGGGCACAGAAACACCATATATTTT	CASSRSGGHRNTIYF
TRBJ1-2	NA	TRBV7-9	TRBD1	TGTGCCAGCAGCTTAGGACAGGGGCTATATGGCTACACCTTC	CASSLGQGLYGYTF
TRBJ1-3	NA	TRBV5-6	TRBD1	TGTGCCAGCAGCTTGGACAGGGGCTCTGGAAACACCATATATTTT	CASSLDRGSGNTIYF
TRBJ1-1	once	TRBV21-1	NA	TGTGCCAGCCGACAGGGGGCCTCGGCCACTGAAGCTTTCTTT	CASRQGASATEAFF
TRBJ1-2	NA	TRBV6-5	NA	TGTGCCAGCAGCCCCGGGGGGGCGTCTAATGGCTACACCTTC	CASSPGGASNGYTF
TRBJ2-3	NA	TRBV5-1	TRBD2	TGCGCCAGCAGCTTGGGGACTAGCGGCGATACGCAGTATTTT	CASSLGTSGDTQYF
TRBJ2-3	NA	TRBV2	TRBD2	TGTGCCATCTTAGCGGGGGGGCCGTTAGATACGCAGTATTTT	CAILAGGPLDTQYF
TRBJ2-5	NA	TRBV10-3	TRBD2	TGTGCCATCAGTGATGCTACTAGCGGGGGGAGTTTGGAGACCCAGTACTTC	CAISDATSGGSLETQYF
TRBJ2-1	NA	TRBV11-3	TRBD2	TGTGCCAGCAGCTTAGGAAGCGGGGGGGCATATGAGCAGTTCTTC	CASSLGSGGAYEQFF
TRBJ2-5	NA	TRBV9	NA	TGTGCCAGCAGCGGGGTACAGGGTCTTCCGTACCAAGAGACCCAGTACTTC	CASSGVQGLPYQETQYF
TRBJ2-3	NA	TRBV5-1	TRBD2	TGCGCCAGCAGCTTGGTTCGGGGGGATACAGATACGCAGTATTTT	CASSLVRGDTDTQYF
TRBJ2-1	NA	TRBV12-5	TRBD1	TGTGCTAGTGACCTAACAGGGGGGTCCTACAATGAGCAGTTCTTC	CASDLTGGSYNEQFF